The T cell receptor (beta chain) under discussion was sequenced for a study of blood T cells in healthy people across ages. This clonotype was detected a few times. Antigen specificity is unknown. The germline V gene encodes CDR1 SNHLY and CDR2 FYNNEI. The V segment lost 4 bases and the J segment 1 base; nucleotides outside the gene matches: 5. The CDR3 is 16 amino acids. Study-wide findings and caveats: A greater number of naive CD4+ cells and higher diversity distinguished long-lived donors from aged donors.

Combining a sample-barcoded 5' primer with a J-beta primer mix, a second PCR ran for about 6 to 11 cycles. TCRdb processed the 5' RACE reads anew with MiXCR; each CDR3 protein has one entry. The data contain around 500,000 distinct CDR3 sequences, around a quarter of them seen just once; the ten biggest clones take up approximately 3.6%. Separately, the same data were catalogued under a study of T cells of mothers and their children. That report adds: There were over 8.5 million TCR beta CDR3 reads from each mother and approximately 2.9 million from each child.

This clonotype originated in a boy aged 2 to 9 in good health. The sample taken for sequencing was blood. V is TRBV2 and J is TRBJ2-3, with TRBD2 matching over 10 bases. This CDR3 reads CASSGGAGGRTDTQYF. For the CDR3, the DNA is TGTGCCAGCAGTGGGGGAGCGGGGGGGCGCACAGATACGCAGTATTTT. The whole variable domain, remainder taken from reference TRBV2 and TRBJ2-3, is EPEVTQTPSHQVTQMGQEVILRCVPISNHLYFYWYRQILGQKVEFLVSFYNNEISEKSEIFDDQFSVERPDGSNFTLKIRSTKLEDSAMYFCASSGGAGGRTDTQYFGPGTRLTVL.